A selection of T cell receptor beta chains follows, all from one sample in a study of cytomegalovirus exposure and HLA in healthy donors. Clones were read by immunoSEQ multiplex PCR, and TCRdb kept only the in-frame ones, dropping some. Altogether more than 250,000 clones are present, less than 95% being singletons, with the ten largest covering 2.5% to 3.5%. Sequenced sample: PBMCs. The receptor set was obtained from a woman aged 25 to 39 in good health and CMV-seronegative. CDR3s include the opening cysteine and the closing phenylalanine or tryptophan.

TRBV4-3	TRBJ2-6	CASSRVTGPGANVLTF
TRBV11-2	TRBJ2-5	CASRIGETQYF
TRBV10-3	TRBJ1-5	CAIAGANQPQHF
TRBV29-1	TRBJ2-7	CSVEDPGSGVDEQYF
TRBV29-1	TRBJ1-1	CSGRDLDTEAFF
TRBV5-6	TRBJ1-1	CASSFWDRVKNTEAFF
TRBV5-1	TRBJ2-3	CASSLSRDTQYF
TRBV14	TRBJ2-5	CASSQVPRGRETQYF
TRBV5-1	TRBJ2-1	CASSLTSGNPYNEQFF
TRBV2	TRBJ2-3	CASSETGTVTDTQYF
TRBV13	TRBJ2-2	CASADRGSDGELFF
TRBV4-1	TRBJ1-1	CASSQAGDRGPGAEAFF
TRBV7-2	TRBJ2-7	CASRRESGTYEQYF
TRBV6-6	TRBJ2-7	CASSGGPRYEQYF
TRBV5-1	TRBJ2-2	CASSSGFNTGELFF
TRBV7-9	TRBJ2-7	CASSPPAGAYEQYF
TRBV27	TRBJ1-2	CASSPTGGAFNYGYTF
TRBV2	TRBJ1-5	CASQGILRSEPQHF
TRBV28	TRBJ2-7	CASSLRLHEQYF
TRBV28	TRBJ2-2	CASRPRLAGDGELFF
TRBV5-4	TRBJ2-1	CASSSGLAGVNEQFF
TRBV9	TRBJ2-2	CASSVSGGSYGELFF
TRBV7-2	TRBJ2-3	CASSLGQGGRDTQYF
TRBV27	TRBJ2-5	CASRTREETQYF
TRBV4-3	TRBJ2-1	CASSQARRNDNEQFF
TRBV29-1	TRBJ2-1	CSGRSSPRGYEQFF
TRBV7-3	TRBJ2-6	CASSTGAGGANVLTF
TRBV7-8	TRBJ1-5	CASSSRGTGIQPQHF
TRBV7-6	TRBJ2-2	CASSLDPGANTGELFF
TRBV2	TRBJ2-5	CASSKTLAGVEETQYF
TRBV4-1	TRBJ2-1	CASGDRALAVNEQFF
TRBV18	TRBJ2-6	CASSQDRSGANVLTF